The 23 T cell receptor beta chains in this list originate from one sample, sequenced in a study of shared clonotypes between healthy human individuals. Profiled with immunoSEQ multiplex PCR; TCRdb holds only in-frame clones, not every one. Of about 2.3 million clones in the sample, 93% were seen once. Source material: naive CD4+ T cells from PBMCs. As for subset: CD45RA+ positively selected. These receptors all come from a man aged 18-30 years in good health. Some clones in this sample may be carry-over from other donors' samples.

J is TRBJ2-5 and V is TRBV5-4; D possibly corresponds to TRBD2 (6 bases). Germline CDR1 SGHNT, CDR2 YYREEE (reference sequence). The ends were cut back, 0 bases at V and 2 bases at J, with 17 bases in the middle. CDR3 size: 17 residues. The CDR3 region is CASSLVAGRGLQETQYF. The CDR3 nucleotides read TGTGCCAGCAGCTTGGTGGCGGGAAGGGGCCTACAAGAGACCCAGTACTTC.

J is TRBJ2-3 and V is TRBV9, with TRBD2 identical over 11 bases. Trimming took 5 bases from V and 1 from J; bases not matched to a gene: 9. This CDR3 is 17 amino acids long. The germline gives CDR1 SGDLS, CDR2 YYNGEE. CDR3 sequence reads: CASSLTSGMVGTDTQYF. CDR3 DNA sequence: TGTGCCAGCAGTTTGACTAGCGGGATGGTAGGCACAGATACGCAGTATTTT.

This chain connects TRBV30 to TRBJ1-5; a possible D gene is TRBD1 (6 bases). The germline V gene has CDR1 GTSNPN and CDR2 SVGIG (reference sequence). Trimming pared 3 bases from V and 5 bases from J, leaving 20 bases between. The CDR3 sequence is 16 residues long. DNA of the CDR3: TGTGCCTGGAGCTCGGGGACGAGGGGGGGTGATCAGCCCCAGCATTTT. Translating gives CAWSSGTRGGDQPQHF.

V usage is TRBV5-1 and J usage is TRBJ2-1, with 10 bases that match TRBD2. Germline V gives CDR1 SGHRS, CDR2 YFSETQ. After removal of 0 bases from V and 6 bases from J, the junction contained 9 bases not matched to a gene. The CDR3 length is 17 residues. CDR3 region: CASSLGALAGGSNEQFF. The CDR3 DNA is TGCGCCAGCAGCTTGGGAGCTTTAGCGGGAGGTAGCAATGAGCAGTTCTTC.

This rearrangement joins TRBV5-5 to TRBJ2-7; the match to TRBD1 covers 9 bases. The CDR3 loop spans 16 amino acids. The J segment lost 0 bases and the V segment lost 4 bases, leaving 8 bases of the junction unmatched. Germline values: CDR1 SGHKS, CDR2 YYEKEE (reference sequence). The DNA for the CDR3 is TGTGCCAGCAGCGTGGGACAGGGCGCTAGCTCCTACGAGCAGTACTTC. Protein sequence: CASSVGQGASSYEQYF.

As concerns this clone: Other DNA sequences in this specimen translate into the identical CDR3. The chain combines TRBV6-1 with TRBJ2-7; 7 bases align to TRBD2. Germline CDR1 MNHNS, CDR2 SASEGT. The CDR3 is 15 residues long. V was clipped by 3 bases and J by 2 bases; unmatched bases: 7. The CDR3 bases are TGTGCCAGCAGTGAGGGAGGGCAGGGCACCTACGAGCAGTACTTC. It specifies CASSEGGQGTYEQYF.

The rearrangement links TRBV10-1 to TRBJ2-7; TRBD2 agrees at 12 bases. This CDR3 is built from 15 residues. Unmatched junction bases numbered 6, after V lost 4 bases and J lost 5 bases. The germline V gene has CDR1 WNHNN and CDR2 SYGVQD (reference sequence). This chain's CDR3 is CASSGATSGRNEQYF. The CDR3 DNA reads as TGCGCCAGCAGTGGGGCTACTAGCGGGAGGAACGAGCAGTACTTC.

V usage is TRBV6-5 and J usage is TRBJ2-3, with TRBD2 as a possible D gene (6 bases). V gave up 6 bases and J gave up 4 bases, with 14 bases separating them. The CDR3 runs 14 residues. The germline V gene encodes CDR1 MNHEY and CDR2 SVGAGI. In nucleotides, the CDR3 is TGTGCCAGCAGCCTAACTAGCCCAGCAGATACGCAGTATTTT. Amino acids: CASSLTSPADTQYF.

The V gene is TRBV5-1, the J gene TRBJ1-2, with a tentative D call TRBD1 (5 bases). V lost 0 bases and J 8 bases, leaving 14 bases between the germline ends. In germline, CDR1 is SGHRS, CDR2 YFSETQ. The CDR3 extends over 14 amino acids. The CDR3: CASSLGRERGGYTF. CDR3 bases: TGCGCCAGCAGCTTGGGGCGGGAACGGGGCGGCTACACCTTC.

The chain couples TRBV29-1 to TRBJ2-5, with 10 bases that match TRBD1. V was clipped by 7 bases and J by 3 bases; unmatched bases: 8. This CDR3 comprises 14 residues. Germline CDR1 is SQVTM and CDR2 is ANQGSEA. The CDR3 here is CSADRGKGEETQYF. Written as DNA, the CDR3 is TGCAGCGCGGACAGGGGGAAAGGAGAAGAGACCCAGTACTTC.

As concerns this clone: The same CDR3 also results from other DNA sequences found in this sample. This chain links TRBV28 with TRBJ2-7; D is undetermined. This CDR3 is 13 amino acids long. V shed 0 bases and J shed 3 bases, with 6 bases lying between them. Looked up from germline, CDR1 is MDHEN and CDR2 is SYDVKM. Here the CDR3 reads CASSLWASYEQYF. The CDR3 DNA sequence: TGTGCCAGCAGTTTATGGGCCAGCTACGAGCAGTACTTC.

The sample holds one count of this clone. This chain joins TRBV7-3 and TRBJ2-1; 8 nucleotides align to TRBD1. V trimming: 2 bases; J trimming: 5 bases; junction bases outside the gene matches: 11. Germline loops: CDR1 SGHTA, CDR2 FQGTGA. The CDR3 length is 17 residues. CDR3 nucleotides: TGTGCCAGCAGCTTAGCACCCTGGACAGGGCCCAACAATGAGCAGTTCTTC. It is translated as CASSLAPWTGPNNEQFF. The full variable domain, in which reference TRBV7-3 and TRBJ2-1 provide the parts outside the CDR3, is GAGVSQTPSNKVTEKGKYVELRCDPISGHTALYWYRQSLGQGPEFLIYFQGTGAADDSGLPNDRFFAVRPEGSVSTLKIQRTERGDSAVYLCASSLAPWTGPNNEQFFGPGTRLTVL.

The genes are TRBV19 and TRBJ2-1; D not resolved. The CDR3 covers 13 residues. The germline V and J ends were trimmed by 5 bases and 14 bases, with 19 bases remaining between them. CDR1 and CDR2 from the germline V gene are LNHDA and SQIVND (reference sequence). This chain's CDR3 is CASSEGIVRQEFF. DNA of the CDR3: TGTGCCAGTAGTGAAGGTATCGTCCGGCAGGAGTTCTTC.

The chain couples TRBV27 to TRBJ2-7; tentative D call: TRBD1 (6 bases). This CDR3 spans 15 amino acids. Trimming removed 5 bases from V and 3 bases from J, with 17 bases in between. The germline V gene encodes CDR1 MNHEY and CDR2 SMNVEV (reference sequence). CDR3 loop: CASSVRRDTFYEQYF. The CDR3 DNA sequence: TGTGCCAGCAGTGTAAGACGGGACACCTTCTACGAGCAGTACTTC.

The chain has TRBV15 and TRBJ2-3, with D unresolved. In germline, CDR1 is LNHNV, CDR2 YYDKDF (reference sequence). The CDR3 is 16 residues long. Trimming stripped 1 base from V and 0 bases from J, with 11 bases between. The DNA for the CDR3 is TGTGCCACCAGCAGAGCACAGCACGCAAGCACAGATACGCAGTATTTT. It encodes CATSRAQHASTDTQYF.

Only a few counts were recorded for this clone. The chain recombines TRBV30 with TRBJ1-1; D unclear. This CDR3 has 14 residues. Germline assignment: CDR1 GTSNPN and CDR2 SVGIG (reference sequence). Trimming took 0 bases from V and 3 from J, leaving 11 bases between them. The CDR3 spells CAWSVGQLDTEAFF. In DNA form, the CDR3 reads TGTGCCTGGAGTGTTGGCCAGCTGGACACTGAAGCTTTCTTT.

The chain employs TRBV28 and TRBJ2-3, with D unclear. The CDR3 runs to 13 residues. Trimming left V 5 bases short and J 2 bases short, with 8 bases between. The germline V gene encodes CDR1 MDHEN and CDR2 SYDVKM. The CDR3 coding sequence is TGTGCCAGCAGTCCGCCTGCCACAGATACGCAGTATTTT. This codes for CASSPPATDTQYF.

The chain links TRBV25-1 to TRBJ1-5; D is uncertain. The V end lost 8 bases, the J end lost 3 bases, and 14 bases lay between the germline ends. The germline gives CDR1 MGHDK, CDR2 SYGVNS. The CDR3 runs 14 residues. CDR3 nucleotides: TGTGCCAGCGCTCCGAGAGGTTCCAATCAGCCCCAGCATTTT. Amino acid sequence: CASAPRGSNQPQHF.

This chain links TRBV19 with TRBJ1-2, with D unresolved. This CDR3 is built from 15 residues. Germline-derived CDR1 and CDR2 are LNHDA and SQIVND (reference sequence). Trimming shortened V by 7 bases and J by 1 base, and 16 bases separated the two germline ends. The CDR3 spells CASKASSFINYGYTF. CDR3 nucleotide sequence: TGTGCCAGTAAGGCCTCCTCATTTATTAACTATGGCTACACCTTC.

The J gene is TRBJ2-5, the V gene TRBV9, with D perhaps matching TRBD1 (6 bases). Trimming pared 0 bases from V and 4 bases from J, leaving 22 bases between. Germline V lookup: CDR1 SGDLS, CDR2 YYNGEE. The CDR3 is made up of 18 amino acids. CDR3 bases: TGTGCCAGCAGCGTAGGACAGTCACAGGGATTAGTGGCAGAGACCCAGTACTTC. It translates to CASSVGQSQGLVAETQYF. Using reference TRBV9 and TRBJ2-5 for the parts outside the CDR3, the full variable domain is DSGVTQTPKHLITATGQRVTLRCSPRSGDLSVYWYQQSLDQGLQFLIQYYNGEERAKGNILERFSAQQFPDLHSELNLSSLELGDSALYFCASSVGQSQGLVAETQYFGPGTRLLVL.

The rearrangement joins TRBV5-6 to TRBJ2-1; 8 nucleotides align to TRBD2. V was pared by 3 bases and J by 2 bases, with 7 bases of the junction left unmatched. The CDR3 has 16 residues. In germline, CDR1 is SGHDT, CDR2 YYEEEE. In DNA, the CDR3 is TGTGCCAGCAGCTCGGAAGCGGGAGTAGCCTACAATGAGCAGTTCTTC. Residues: CASSSEAGVAYNEQFF.

This chain joins TRBV28 and TRBJ1-2; tentatively, D is TRBD1 (6 bases). Germline assignment: CDR1 MDHEN and CDR2 SYDVKM. Trimming cost V 3 bases and J 6 bases, with 14 bases left between them. CDR3 length: 14 residues. The CDR3 here is CASSFRGGENGYTF. The DNA of the CDR3 is TGTGCCAGCAGTTTCCGAGGGGGAGAAAATGGCTACACCTTC.

About this clone: Other DNA sequences of this sample code for an identical CDR3. The chain is built from TRBV5-1 and TRBJ1-5, with TRBD1 matching 7 bases. This CDR3 is built from 15 residues. Germline V gives CDR1 SGHRS, CDR2 YFSETQ. V shed 0 bases and J 3 bases; nucleotides not matched to a gene: 3. The CDR3 DNA reads as TGCGCCAGCAGCTTGGCGGGACAGCTCAATCAGCCCCAGCATTTT. It encodes CASSLAGQLNQPQHF.